Below, one T cell receptor beta chain is given with its context. Its specificity is not known. Second doses at about 4 or about 12 weeks were pooled. The source of the sample is a study of T cell responses to AZD1222 COVID-19 vaccine. Study-level findings and limits: Repertoires were collected only later (after the peak T cell response had occurred). The study reported that nearly half of spike-specific TCRs target unmutated variant regions. Only 5 or 6 people who got AZD1222 tested seropositive at baseline.

Method: immunoSEQ multiplex PCR; TCRdb's copy keeps in-frame clones and lacks some. The sample shows more than 90,000 clones, less than 85% of them seen only once. V was pared by 5 bases and J by 3 bases, with 13 bases between. The CDR3 length is 15 residues. Germline V CDR1 and CDR2: MNHEY, SVGAGI. This material consisted of peripheral blood, taken 28 days after the second AZD1222 dose. The J gene is TRBJ2-2, the V gene TRBV6-5; D gene uncertain. This TCR was recovered from an adult who received the AZD1222 COVID-19 vaccine. CDR3 nucleotide sequence: TGTGCCAGCAGTCTAGGGCTGTACTACACCGGGGAGCTGTTTTTT. Protein sequence: CASSLGLYYTGELFF.